Sequencing of this T cell receptor (beta chain) was carried out in a study of cytomegalovirus exposure and HLA in healthy donors. About this clone itself: The antigen is undetermined.

Separate from the roughly 670-subject first cohort, the roughly 120-subject validation cohort was the one that the donors belonged to. Study-wide points: Researchers catalogued about 150 TCR beta chains as cytomegalovirus-associated. It was found in a later analysis that first-cohort TCR clusters tended to co-occur in the 130 or so validation repertoires.

This table comes from immunoSEQ multiplex PCR, and its TCRdb copy is limited to in-frame clones, with some not included. The sample holds about 130,000 clones, roughly 86% seen once. The sequenced sample consisted of PBMCs. The source is a man aged 25-40 years in good health and CMV-seronegative.

CDR3 coding DNA: TGTGCCAGCAGCCGTTGGGACAGTAAGAACACTGAAGCTTTCTTT. It specifies CASSRWDSKNTEAFF. The chain carries TRBV5-6 and TRBJ1-1, with 7 positions matching TRBD1. CDR1 and CDR2 (germline): SGHDT, YYEEEE. With V trimmed by 4 bases and J by 1 base, 7 bases remained unmatched. This CDR3 has 15 amino acids.